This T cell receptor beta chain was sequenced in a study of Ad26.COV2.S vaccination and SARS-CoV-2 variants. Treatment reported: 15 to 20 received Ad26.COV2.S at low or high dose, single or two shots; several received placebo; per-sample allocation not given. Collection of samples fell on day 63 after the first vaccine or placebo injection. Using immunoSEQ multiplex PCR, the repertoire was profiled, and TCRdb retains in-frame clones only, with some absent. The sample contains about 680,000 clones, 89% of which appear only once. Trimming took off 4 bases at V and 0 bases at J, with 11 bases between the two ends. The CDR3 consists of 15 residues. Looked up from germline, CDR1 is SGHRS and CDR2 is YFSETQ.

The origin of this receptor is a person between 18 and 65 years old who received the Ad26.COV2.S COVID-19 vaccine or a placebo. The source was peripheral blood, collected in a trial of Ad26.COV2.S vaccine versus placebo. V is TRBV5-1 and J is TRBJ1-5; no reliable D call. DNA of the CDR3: TGCGCCAGCAGCCCAACAGCCTATAGCAATCAGCCCCAGCATTTT. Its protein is CASSPTAYSNQPQHF.